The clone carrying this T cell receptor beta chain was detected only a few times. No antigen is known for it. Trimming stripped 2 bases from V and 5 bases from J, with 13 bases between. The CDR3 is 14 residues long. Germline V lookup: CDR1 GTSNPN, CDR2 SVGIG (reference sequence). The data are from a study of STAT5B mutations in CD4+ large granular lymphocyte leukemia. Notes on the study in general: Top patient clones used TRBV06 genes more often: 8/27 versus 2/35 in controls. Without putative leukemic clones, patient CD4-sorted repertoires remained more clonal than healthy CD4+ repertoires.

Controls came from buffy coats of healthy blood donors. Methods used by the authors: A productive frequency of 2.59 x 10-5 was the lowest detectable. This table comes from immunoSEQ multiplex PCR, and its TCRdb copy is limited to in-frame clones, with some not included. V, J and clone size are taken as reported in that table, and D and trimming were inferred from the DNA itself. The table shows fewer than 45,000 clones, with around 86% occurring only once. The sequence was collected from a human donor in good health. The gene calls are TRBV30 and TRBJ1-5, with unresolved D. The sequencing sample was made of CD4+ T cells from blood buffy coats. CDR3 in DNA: TGTGCCTGGAGTTGGGCAGTTTCCTATCAGCCCCAGCATTTT. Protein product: CAWSWAVSYQPQHF.